This T cell receptor (beta chain) comes out of a study of shared clonotypes between healthy human individuals. The CDR3 has 15 residues. Trimming pared 0 bases from V and 5 bases from J, leaving 11 bases between. CDR1 is SGHAT, CDR2 FQDESV, per germline (reference sequence). Only CD45RO-negative cells positively selected for CCR7 counted as naive CD8 cells, so terminally differentiated effector memory CD45RA+ cells were excluded. TCRdb's table, derived via immunoSEQ multiplex PCR, lists solely in-frame clones and lacks some. Seen here are hundreds of thousands of clones, around 96% observed once, and the top ten hold 0.11%.

The chain joins TRBV11-1 to TRBJ2-1, with D unclear. The source of this sequence is a woman in her twenties or thirties in good health. Material: naive CD8+ T cells sorted from blood. The CDR3 DNA follows: TGTGCCAGCAGCTTAGCTGGGTCCCCACACAATGAGCAGTTCTTC. This codes for CASSLAGSPHNEQFF.